Shown below are 9 T cell receptor beta chains from a single sample sequenced in a study of vaccination and CD4 T cells after COVID-19 (dated by TCRdb to 2022 to 2024). Library creation used PCR. Sequencing was performed on an Illumina iSeq 100. DNA from cultured CD4+ T cells underwent TCR sequencing with the Oncomine TCR Beta short-read assay at the Johns Hopkins FTIC core. TCRdb applied fastp at Q25 and MiXCR to the public reads, then kept only in-frame beta chains. Identical CDR3 protein sequences are pooled into one entry, listed with their most common genes and DNA. The sample table contains 15,000 to 20,000 distinct CDR3 sequences; only one count was recorded for 50% of them. The ten largest clones capture less than 7.5% of the sample. The treatment or condition label for this specimen denotes: approximately 11-day PBMC culture with coronavirus spike peptide pools or control peptides (ViraFEST assay).

Their target antigens are unknown. Source material: CD4+ T cells from blood, cultured in vitro. The receptors derive from a human donor who had recovered from COVID-19.

This clonotype was observed a handful of times. The rearrangement links TRBV20-1 to TRBJ1-2, with a tentative D call TRBD1 (6 bases). V gave up 4 bases and J gave up 4 bases, with 13 bases separating them. This CDR3 comprises 13 residues. Germline-derived CDR1 and CDR2 are DFQATT and SNEGSKA (reference sequence). The CDR3, as DNA: TGCAGTGCTATACAGGGTGGGGCCTATGGCTACACCTTC. Translated: CSAIQGGAYGYTF.

The rearrangement links TRBV11-3 to TRBJ1-6, with TRBD1 identical over 7 bases. Germline V gives CDR1 SGHNT, CDR2 YENEEA. V gave up 2 bases and J gave up 10 bases; unmatched junction bases: 8. There are 15 residues in the CDR3. This CDR3 is CASSLNRGGGSPLHF. For the CDR3, the DNA is TGTGCCAGCAGCTTAAACAGGGGTGGTGGGTCACCCCTCCACTTT.

This clonotype was counted only a few times. V is TRBV27 and J is TRBJ1-6; D uncertain. Trimming cost V 3 bases and J 9 bases, with 6 bases left between them. The CDR3 has 12 residues. The germline CDR1 and CDR2 sequences are MNHEY and SMNVEV (reference sequence). The CDR3 reads CASSLWGSPLHF. In nucleotides, the CDR3 is TGTGCCAGCAGTTTGTGGGGTTCACCCCTCCACTTT.

V usage is TRBV30 and J usage is TRBJ2-5; D is unclear. The V end lost 0 bases, the J end lost 5 bases, and 4 bases lay between the germline ends. Per germline, CDR1 GTSNPN and CDR2 SVGIG (reference sequence). This CDR3 has 11 amino acids. CDR3 region: CAWSVGETQYF. DNA of the CDR3: TGTGCCTGGAGTGTAGGCGAGACCCAGTACTTC.

This clonotype was seen only a few times. This chain joins TRBV7-2 and TRBJ2-5; maybe TRBD1 (5 bases). Germline assignment: CDR1 SGHTA and CDR2 FQGNSA. Trimming removed 6 bases from V and 5 bases from J, with 13 bases in between. This CDR3 is 13 amino acids long. CDR3 sequence: CASRPGFWETQYF. Here the CDR3 DNA reads TGTGCCAGCAGACCAGGGTTCTGGGAGACCCAGTACTTC. Full variable domain (missing parts from reference TRBV7-2 and TRBJ2-5): GAGVSQSPSNKVTEKGKDVELRCDPISGHTALYWYRQSLGQGLEFLIYFQGNSAPDKSGLPSDRFSAERTGGSVSTLTIQRTQQEDSAVYLCASRPGFWETQYFGPGTRLLVL.

The table lists this clonotype with a count of one. The chain links TRBV6-1 to TRBJ2-7, with 7 bases aligning to TRBD2. The length of the CDR3 is 14 residues. Trimming removed 6 bases from V and 3 bases from J; junction bases left unmatched: 8. Germline-derived CDR1 and CDR2 are MNHNS and SASEGT. DNA for the CDR3: TGTGCCAGCAGCAAGGGAGGGCAGAACTACGAGCAGTACTTC. Translated: CASSKGGQNYEQYF.

This chain links TRBV7-2 with TRBJ2-7, with a tentative D call TRBD2 (5 bases). The CDR3 totals 15 residues. Germline V CDR1 and CDR2: SGHTA, FQGNSA. V lost 3 bases to trimming and J lost 6 bases, with 18 bases between them. The CDR3 nucleotides read TGTGCCAGCAGCTTGGGAAGCGGAACGTACGCCGAGCAGTACTTC. This codes for CASSLGSGTYAEQYF. The full variable domain, its missing parts supplied by reference TRBV7-2 and TRBJ2-7, is GAGVSQSPSNKVTEKGKDVELRCDPISGHTALYWYRQSLGQGLEFLIYFQGNSAPDKSGLPSDRFSAERTGGSVSTLTIQRTQQEDSAVYLCASSLGSGTYAEQYFGPGTRLTVT.

V and J are TRBV20-1 and TRBJ1-2; perhaps TRBD1 as D (5 bases). V was pared by 2 bases and J by 4 bases, with 14 bases between. Per germline, CDR1 DFQATT and CDR2 SNEGSKA (reference sequence). The CDR3 length is 14 residues. The CDR3 here is CSARKGQALYGYTF. CDR3 coding DNA: TGCAGTGCTAGAAAGGGGCAGGCCCTCTATGGCTACACCTTC.

This clonotype was recorded only once. The chain links TRBV4-3 to TRBJ2-7; D might be TRBD2 (6 bases). Per the germline V gene, CDR1 is LGHNA and CDR2 is YSLEER. Deletions cut 0 bases from V and 6 bases from J, with 15 bases between. The CDR3 spans 15 residues. DNA of the CDR3: TGCGCCAGCAGCCAAGATAGCACTAGCAGCTCCGAGCAGTACTTC. It codes for CASSQDSTSSSEQYF.